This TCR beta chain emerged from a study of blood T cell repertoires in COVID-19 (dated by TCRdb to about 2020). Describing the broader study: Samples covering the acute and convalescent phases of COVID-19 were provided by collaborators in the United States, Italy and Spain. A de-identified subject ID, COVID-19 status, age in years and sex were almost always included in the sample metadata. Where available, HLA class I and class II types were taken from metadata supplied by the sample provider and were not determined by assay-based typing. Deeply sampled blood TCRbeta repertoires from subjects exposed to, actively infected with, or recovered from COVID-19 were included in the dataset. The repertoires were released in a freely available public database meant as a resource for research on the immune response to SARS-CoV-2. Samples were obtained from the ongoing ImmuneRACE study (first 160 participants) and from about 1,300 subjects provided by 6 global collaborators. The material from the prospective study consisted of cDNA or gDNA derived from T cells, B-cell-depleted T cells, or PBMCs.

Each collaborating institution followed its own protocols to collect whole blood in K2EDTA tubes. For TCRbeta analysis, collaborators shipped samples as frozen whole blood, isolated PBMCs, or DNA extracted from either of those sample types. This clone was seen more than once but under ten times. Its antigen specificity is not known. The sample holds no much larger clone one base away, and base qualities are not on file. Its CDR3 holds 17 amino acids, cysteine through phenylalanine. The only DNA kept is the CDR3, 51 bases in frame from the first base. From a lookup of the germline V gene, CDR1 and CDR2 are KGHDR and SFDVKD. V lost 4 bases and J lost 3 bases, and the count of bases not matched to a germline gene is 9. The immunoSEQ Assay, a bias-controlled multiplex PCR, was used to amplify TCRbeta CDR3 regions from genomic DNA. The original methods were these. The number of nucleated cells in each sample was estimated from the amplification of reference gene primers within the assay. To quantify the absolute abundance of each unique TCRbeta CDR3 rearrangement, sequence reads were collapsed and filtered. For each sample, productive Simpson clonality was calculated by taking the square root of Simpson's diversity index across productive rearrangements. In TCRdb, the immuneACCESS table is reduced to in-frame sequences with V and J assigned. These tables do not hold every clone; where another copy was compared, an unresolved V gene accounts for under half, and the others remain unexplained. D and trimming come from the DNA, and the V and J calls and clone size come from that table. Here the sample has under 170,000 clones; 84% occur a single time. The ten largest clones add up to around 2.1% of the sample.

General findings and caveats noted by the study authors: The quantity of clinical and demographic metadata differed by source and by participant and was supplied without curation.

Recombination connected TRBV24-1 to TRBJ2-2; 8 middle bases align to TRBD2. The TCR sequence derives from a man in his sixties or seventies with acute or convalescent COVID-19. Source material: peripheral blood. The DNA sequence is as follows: TGTGCCACCAGTGAGCCTACTAGCGGCGGGTACACCGGGGAGCTGTTTTTT. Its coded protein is CATSEPTSGGYTGELFF.